A selection of T cell receptor beta chains follows, all from one sample in a study of T-cell reconstitution after alpha-beta-depleted transplantation in children. TCRdb re-called the PCR reads through MiXCR, storing one row per CDR3 protein. Seen here are approximately 1,000,000 distinct CDR3 sequences, about 29% observed once, and the top ten hold roughly 27%. The specimen was PBMCs, mostly from graft donor cells, collected 360 days after TCRalphabeta/CD19-depleted stem cell transplant. These receptors were obtained from a boy in the first two years of life who had a stem cell transplant for SCID, so the T cells may come from the graft donor. The CDR3 runs from the conserved cysteine through the conserved F or W. The order of the fields is clone size, V gene, J gene, D gene, CDR3 DNA, CDR3 protein. The D gene is left open where the match is weak. Clone size is shown for a subset of rows, as once, few, many or a class of expanded clone.

size: .; V: TRBV20-1; J: TRBJ2-2; D: TRBD2; DNA: TGCAGTGCTCCTCTAGCGGGAAGGGGCACCGGGGAGCTGTTTTTT; CDR3: CSAPLAGRGTGELFF
size: .; V: TRBV2; J: TRBJ2-3; D: .; DNA: TGTGCCAGCAGTGAAGGCCCGATCGGTGGGGGACCCACAGATACGCAGTATTTT; CDR3: CASSEGPIGGGPTDTQYF
size: .; V: TRBV4-1; J: TRBJ2-1; D: TRBD2; DNA: TGCGCCAGCAGCATTAGCGGGGGGGCCTCCTACAATGAGCAGTTCTTC; CDR3: CASSISGGASYNEQFF
size: few; V: TRBV20-1; J: TRBJ2-2; D: .; DNA: TGCAGTGCTAGGAGACAGGCGAATCTGTTAGCCGGGGAGCTGTTTTTT; CDR3: CSARRQANLLAGELFF
size: many; V: TRBV3-1; J: TRBJ2-1; D: .; DNA: TGTGCCAGCAGCCAAGAAAGGCTAGAGCTCAATGAGCAGTTCTTC; CDR3: CASSQERLELNEQFF
size: .; V: TRBV4-1; J: TRBJ2-3; D: .; DNA: TGCGCCAGCAGCCAAGTGGGGGGCGGTAAGGGCACAGATACGCAGTATTTT; CDR3: CASSQVGGGKGTDTQYF
size: few; V: TRBV7-9; J: TRBJ2-5; D: TRBD1; DNA: TGTGCCAGCAGCCAGGGACAGGGGAGATGGACACAAGAGACCCAGTACTTC; CDR3: CASSQGQGRWTQETQYF
size: .; V: TRBV5-1; J: TRBJ2-1; D: TRBD1; DNA: TGCGCCAGCAGCTATCCGGGACAGGAGAATGAGCAGTTCTTC; CDR3: CASSYPGQENEQFF
size: few; V: TRBV5-1; J: TRBJ2-4; D: .; DNA: TGCGCCAGCAGCTTGGAAGCTGGTTGGGACCTAGCCAAAAACATTCAGTACTTC; CDR3: CASSLEAGWDLAKNIQYF
size: .; V: TRBV6-6; J: TRBJ1-1; D: TRBD1; DNA: TGTGCCAGCAGGCGGACAGGGTTAACTGAAGCTTTCTTT; CDR3: CASRRTGLTEAFF
size: many; V: TRBV5-1; J: TRBJ2-5; D: .; DNA: TGCGCCAGCAGCCACATGGATGGGGGCAACCAAGAGACCCAGTACTTC; CDR3: CASSHMDGGNQETQYF
size: many; V: TRBV20-1; J: TRBJ2-1; D: TRBD1; DNA: TGCAGTGCTCGCAGGACAGGGGGCGAGTCGGGTAGGTCTGAGCAGTTCTTC; CDR3: CSARRTGGESGRSEQFF
size: .; V: TRBV18; J: TRBJ2-7; D: TRBD2; DNA: TGTGCCAGCTCACCGCGGACTAGCGGGATCTGCGAGCAGTACTTC; CDR3: CASSPRTSGICEQYF
size: .; V: TRBV24-1; J: TRBJ2-5; D: .; DNA: TGTGCCACCAGTGATCCAGGTGCGGGTGCGGAGACCCAGTACTTC; CDR3: CATSDPGAGAETQYF
size: .; V: TRBV4-3; J: TRBJ2-2; D: .; DNA: TGCGCCAGCAGGTCTCCGGGGGGGGAGCTGTTTTTT; CDR3: CASRSPGGELFF
size: few; V: TRBV2; J: TRBJ1-1; D: .; DNA: TGTGCCAGCAGTGAAGCGTGGGGCCAGACCACTGAAGCTTTCTTT; CDR3: CASSEAWGQTTEAFF
size: .; V: TRBV28; J: TRBJ2-1; D: TRBD2; DNA: TGTGCCAGCAGTTTCCGCATTGCGGGGGGCCTCAATGAGCAGTTCTTC; CDR3: CASSFRIAGGLNEQFF
size: .; V: TRBV7-2; J: TRBJ2-3; D: TRBD1; DNA: TGTGCCAGCAGCTTAACTCACGGACAGGGGGCCGTAGATACGCAGTATTTT; CDR3: CASSLTHGQGAVDTQYF
size: few; V: TRBV27; J: TRBJ2-1; D: .; DNA: TGTGCCAGCAGTCCCTCGACTTCCATTTGGGGCCGGGACTCCTCCTACAATGAGCAGTTCTTC; CDR3: CASSPSTSIWGRDSSYNEQFF
size: .; V: TRBV12-3/TRBV12-4; J: TRBJ2-5; D: .; DNA: TGTGCCAGCAGTCCCGAAGGGTTGGGAGAGACCCAGTACTTC; CDR3: CASSPEGLGETQYF
size: .; V: TRBV6-5; J: TRBJ2-7; D: TRBD1; DNA: TGTGCCAGCAGTTTTGGGGACAGGGGTACCTACGAGCAGTACTTC; CDR3: CASSFGDRGTYEQYF
size: .; V: TRBV7-3; J: TRBJ2-7; D: .; DNA: TGTGCCAGCAGCTTAACCCCGGGACATATCTACGAGCAGTACTTC; CDR3: CASSLTPGHIYEQYF
size: many; V: TRBV29-1; J: TRBJ1-2; D: TRBD1; DNA: TGCAGCGTTGGCCGGACAGGGGGGGAGTATGGCTACACCTTC; CDR3: CSVGRTGGEYGYTF
size: few; V: TRBV6-5; J: TRBJ1-1; D: .; DNA: TGTGCCAGCAGTTACAGTGTAGGGAACACTGAAGCTTTCTTT; CDR3: CASSYSVGNTEAFF
size: few; V: TRBV12-3/TRBV12-4; J: TRBJ1-5; D: .; DNA: TGTGCCAGCAGTTCCCAGGGAGGGGGCAATCAGCCCCAGCATTTT; CDR3: CASSSQGGGNQPQHF
size: once; V: TRBV20-1; J: TRBJ2-3; D: TRBD2; DNA: TGCAGTGCTAGCCTTCGGGGGGAAATAGGCACAGATACGCAGTATTTT; CDR3: CSASLRGEIGTDTQYF
size: .; V: TRBV18; J: TRBJ2-5; D: TRBD1; DNA: TGTGCCAGCGCAACGATCCAGGGGGCGGAAGAGACCCAGTACTTC; CDR3: CASATIQGAEETQYF
size: .; V: TRBV28; J: TRBJ1-5; D: .; DNA: TGTGCCAGCAGCATCGGGACCAACAACAAGCATTTT; CDR3: CASSIGTNNKHF
size: few; V: TRBV10-2; J: TRBJ2-5; D: TRBD2; DNA: TGCGCCAGCAGTCCGGGACTAGCAACCCTAGAGACCCAGTACTTC; CDR3: CASSPGLATLETQYF
size: .; V: TRBV5-1; J: TRBJ1-5; D: .; DNA: TGCGCCAGCAGCTTGTCGGGGCAAAGCAATCAGCCCCAGCATTTT; CDR3: CASSLSGQSNQPQHF
size: once; V: TRBV4-3; J: TRBJ2-6; D: TRBD2; DNA: TGCGCCAGCAGCCAAAAGTGGTCGGGAACTAGCGGGGGGGGAGGGTTTGGGGCCAACGTCCTGACTTTC; CDR3: CASSQKWSGTSGGGGFGANVLTF
size: few; V: TRBV7-9; J: TRBJ2-7; D: .; DNA: TGTGCCAGCAGCCCCGGGCGCGACTCCTACGAGCAGTACTTC; CDR3: CASSPGRDSYEQYF
size: .; V: TRBV7-2; J: TRBJ2-2; D: .; DNA: TGTGCCAGCATGAAGGTCCAGACAAACACCGGGGAGCTGTTTTTT; CDR3: CASMKVQTNTGELFF
size: few; V: TRBV20-1; J: TRBJ2-1; D: TRBD2; DNA: TGCAGTGCTACAGCGGGGGGGCTGAGCGATGAGCAGTTCTTC; CDR3: CSATAGGLSDEQFF
size: few; V: TRBV29-1; J: TRBJ2-7; D: .; DNA: TGCAGCGTGATCGAGAGCTACGAGCAGTACTTC; CDR3: CSVIESYEQYF